This entry is about one T cell receptor (beta chain). This entry belongs to a study of sequential checkpoint blockade in melanoma. Turning to the study itself: Both treatment sequences were followed by maintenance nivolumab.

Using immunoSEQ multiplex PCR, the repertoire was profiled, and TCRdb retains in-frame clones only, with some absent. The table lists more than 9,500 clones, roughly 80% of them singletons. Described treatment: randomized to nivolumab then ipilimumab (arm A) or the reverse (arm B). None of the patients previously received DNA-damaging chemotherapy. Sorted cells were live CD3+CD8+, lacking CD19 and CD56, from PBMCs. This CDR3 comprises 14 residues. Germline assignment: CDR1 SGHVS and CDR2 FNYEAQ. This sequence originates from a human donor with melanoma. The V call is TRBV7-6, the J call TRBJ2-5, with 9 bases identical to TRBD2. Matching the DNA end better, TRBJ2-7 makes the J call doubtful. Material: CD8+ T cells sorted from blood (inferred from file names), obtained from a patient given nivolumab and ipilimumab in sequence. As DNA, the CDR3 is TGTGCCAGCAGTTCAGAGCGGGAGGACAGCGAGCAGTACTTC. This translates into CASSSEREDSEQYF.